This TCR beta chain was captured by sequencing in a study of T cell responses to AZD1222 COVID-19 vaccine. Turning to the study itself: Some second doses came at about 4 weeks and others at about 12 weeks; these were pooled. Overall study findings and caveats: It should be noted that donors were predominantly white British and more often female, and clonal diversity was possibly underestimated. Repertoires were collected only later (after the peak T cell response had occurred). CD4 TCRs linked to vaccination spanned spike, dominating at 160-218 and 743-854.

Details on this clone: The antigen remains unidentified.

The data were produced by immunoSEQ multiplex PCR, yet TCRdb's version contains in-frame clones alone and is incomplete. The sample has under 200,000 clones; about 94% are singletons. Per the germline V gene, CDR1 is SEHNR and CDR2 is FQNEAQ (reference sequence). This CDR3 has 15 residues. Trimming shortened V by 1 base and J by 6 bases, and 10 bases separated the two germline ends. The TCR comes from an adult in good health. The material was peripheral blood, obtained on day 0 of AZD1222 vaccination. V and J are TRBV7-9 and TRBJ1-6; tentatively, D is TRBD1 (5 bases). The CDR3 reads CASSLGDRVNSPLHF. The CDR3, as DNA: TGTGCCAGCAGCTTAGGAGACAGAGTTAATTCACCCCTCCACTTT.